These T cell receptor beta chains were read from a single sample in a study of vaccination and CD4 T cells after COVID-19. MiXCR was run by TCRdb on the PCR reads, yielding one entry per CDR3 protein. The sample lists about 14,000 distinct CDR3 sequences; about 46% were seen once. The antigens these receptors bind are not known. Sequenced input: cultured CD4+ T cells from blood. All receptors come from a human donor with COVID-19. CDR3s include the opening cysteine and the closing phenylalanine or tryptophan. D genes are given only for firm matches. Size values are once, few and many counts, or a class for expanded clones, and some rows have none.

- TRBJ1-1 - TRBV5-1 CASTGSTEAFF TGCGCCAGCACGGGTAGCACTGAAGCTTTCTTT
- TRBJ1-1 - TRBV30 CAWSAIRGIRGTEAFF TGTGCCTGGAGTGCTATAAGGGGGATACGGGGCACTGAAGCTTTCTTT
- TRBJ1-6 few TRBV21-1 CASSKGVTGFITSYNSPLHF TGTGCCAGCAGCAAAGGGGTCACAGGTTTTATTACCTCCTATAATTCACCCCTCCACTTT
TRBD2 TRBJ2-3 - TRBV6-4 CASSDGPAGDDTQYF TGTGCCAGCAGTGACGGGCCAGCGGGGGATGATACGCAGTATTTT
- TRBJ2-7 few TRBV11-1 CASTRMGLGSTYF TGTGCCAGCACCCGGATGGGACTTGGCAGTACTTACTTC
- TRBJ1-2 few TRBV27 CASSPRGLGQNYGYTF TGTGCCAGCAGTCCGAGAGGACTTGGACAGAACTATGGCTACACCTTC
- TRBJ2-3 - TRBV7-2 CASSLEENTQYF TGTGCCAGCAGCTTAGAGGAGAATACGCAGTATTTT
- TRBJ2-2 - TRBV12-3/TRBV12-4 CASSLRGAEELFF TGTGCCAGCAGTTTAAGAGGGGCCGAGGAGCTGTTTTTT
TRBD2 TRBJ2-1 - TRBV19 CASSLDSGGLNEQFF TGTGCCAGTAGTTTGGATTCGGGGGGGCTCAATGAGCAGTTCTTC
TRBD1 TRBJ2-7 - TRBV7-8 CASSLSSRQGGQYF TGTGCCAGCAGCTTGAGCAGTCGACAGGGCGGGCAGTACTTC
TRBD1 TRBJ2-2 - TRBV29-1 CSVTRQGAGELFF TGCAGCGTTACACGACAGGGTGCCGGGGAGCTGTTTTTT